Below, 4 T cell receptor beta chains from the same sample are listed, as sequenced in a study of T cell repertoires in cytomegalovirus infection (dated by TCRdb to about 2019). Reads for this sample came from an Illumina HiSeq 1500. The raw public data were reprocessed by TCRdb itself: fastp quality trimming at Q25, MiXCR clonotype calling, in-frame beta chains only. Each entry is one CDR3 protein sequence, shown with its most common DNA and genes. The sample data list more than 250,000 distinct CDR3 sequences, and roughly 13% of these were observed just once. Together, the top ten hold around 8.1% of the sample. The sample was PBMCs. Receptor source: a human donor in good health (CMV status not recorded). Some clones in this sample may be carry-over from other donors' samples.

Many counts were recorded for this clonotype. This sequence joins TRBV7-2 and TRBJ1-5; perhaps TRBD1 as D (6 bases). Trimming shortened V by 1 base and J by 4 bases, and 11 bases separated the two germline ends. The germline V gene encodes CDR1 SGHTA and CDR2 FQGNSA. The CDR3 spans 15 residues. The CDR3 is CASSLDQGPNQPQHF. The CDR3 DNA reads TGTGCCAGCAGCTTAGATCAGGGGCCTAATCAGCCCCAGCATTTT. Using reference TRBV7-2 and TRBJ1-5 for the parts outside the CDR3, the full variable domain is GAGVSQSPSNKVTEKGKDVELRCDPISGHTALYWYRQSLGQGLEFLIYFQGNSAPDKSGLPSDRFSAERTGGSVSTLTIQRTQQEDSAVYLCASSLDQGPNQPQHFGDGTRLSIL.

This clonotype has at least ten counts. The chain combines TRBV7-2 with TRBJ2-2; TRBD2 matches at 7 bases. V was clipped by 1 base and J by 0 bases; unmatched bases: 5. The germline CDR1 and CDR2 sequences are SGHTA and FQGNSA. This CDR3 has 17 amino acids. CDR3 protein: CASSLGPAGANTGELFF. In DNA, the CDR3 is TGTGCCAGCAGCTTAGGTCCGGCGGGGGCGAACACCGGGGAGCTGTTTTTT.

This chain uses TRBV29-1 with TRBJ2-1, with TRBD1 matching over 8 bases. This CDR3 is 13 amino acids long. Per germline, CDR1 SQVTM and CDR2 ANQGSEA. The V and J ends lost 4 bases and 6 bases, in that order; junction bases with no gene match: 5. The CDR3: CSVVTGGPNEQFF. In nucleotides, the CDR3 is TGCAGCGTTGTTACAGGGGGGCCCAATGAGCAGTTCTTC.

Points on this clonotype: A read error may be the cause here, since a much bigger clone is one base away. The V gene is TRBV20-1, the J gene TRBJ2-5, with D unresolved. Germline V gives CDR1 DFQATT, CDR2 SNEGSKA (reference sequence). V lost 0 bases to trimming and J lost 5 bases, with 16 bases between them. This CDR3 spans 15 amino acids. The CDR3 region is CSARDLFPQLETQYF. Written as DNA, the CDR3 is TGCAGTGCTAGAGATCTGTTTCCCCAATTGGAGACCCAGTACTTC.